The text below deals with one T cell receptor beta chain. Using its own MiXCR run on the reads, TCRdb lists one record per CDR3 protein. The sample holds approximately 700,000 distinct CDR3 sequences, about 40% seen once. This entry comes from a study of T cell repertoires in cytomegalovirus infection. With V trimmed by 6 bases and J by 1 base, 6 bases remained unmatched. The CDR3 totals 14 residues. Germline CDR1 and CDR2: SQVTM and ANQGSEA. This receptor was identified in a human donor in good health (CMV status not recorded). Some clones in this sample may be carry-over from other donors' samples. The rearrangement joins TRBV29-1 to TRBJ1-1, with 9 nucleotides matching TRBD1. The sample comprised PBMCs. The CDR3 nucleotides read TGCAGCGTCGCTCCGGGACAGGGGAACACTGAAGCTTTCTTT. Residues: CSVAPGQGNTEAFF.